Listed here are 27 T cell receptor beta chains from one sample, sequenced in a study of T-cell memory formation after mild COVID-19 (dated by TCRdb to the early 2020s). Library preparation used 5' RACE. Sequencing was performed on an Illumina NovaSeq 6000. The raw public data were reprocessed by TCRdb itself: fastp quality trimming at Q25, MiXCR clonotype calling, in-frame beta chains only. Rows matching on CDR3 protein sequence are summarized as one entry with the most common DNA and genes. This sample gives around 340,000 distinct CDR3 sequences in total; approximately 14% of them show up just once. Roughly 20% of the sample comes from the top ten. Sequencing was performed on PBMCs or a T cell subset sorted from them (not recorded which). These receptors came from a man between 18 and 29 years old who had mild COVID-19 (a few samples of this study predate the infection). The sample titles of this study are shuffled in the database, so cell type and time point are left out; the donor was told from shared clones.

J is TRBJ1-2 and V is TRBV9; maybe TRBD1 (5 bases). The germline V gene has CDR1 SGDLS and CDR2 YYNGEE. The CDR3 is made up of 15 amino acids. Trimming cost V 0 bases and J 4 bases, with 13 bases left between them. The CDR3 DNA sequence: TGTGCCAGCAGCGTAGCCCCCAGGGTCGGCTATGGCTACACCTTC. It is translated as CASSVAPRVGYGYTF.

In its sample, this clonotype was seen many times. The J gene is TRBJ2-7, the V gene TRBV5-1, with a tentative D call TRBD2 (5 bases). Germline-derived CDR1 and CDR2 are SGHRS and YFSETQ. The CDR3 loop spans 16 amino acids. Trimming left V 3 bases short and J 5 bases short, with 21 bases between. The CDR3 DNA is TGCGCCAGCAGCTCCGGGTTTCGCGGGTGGAGCCACGAGCAGTACTTC. Its protein product is CASSSGFRGWSHEQYF.

This clonotype has only a few counts. V and J are TRBV12-3 or TRBV12-4 and TRBJ1-2; D gene uncertain. The CDR3 has 12 amino acids. Deletions cut 5 bases from V and 8 bases from J, with 12 bases between. CDR3 region: CASSPVVRGYTF. CDR3 nucleotides: TGTGCCAGCAGTCCAGTAGTTCGGGGCTACACCTTC.

This clonotype has ten or more counts. J is TRBJ2-7 and V is TRBV7-9; tentatively, D is TRBD2 (5 bases). In germline, CDR1 is SEHNR, CDR2 FQNEAQ (reference sequence). The germline V and J ends were trimmed by 5 bases and 0 bases, with 8 bases remaining between them. The CDR3 has 13 residues. CDR3 region: CASSPGNSYEQYF. The CDR3 region has the DNA TGTGCCAGCAGCCCGGGAAACTCCTACGAGCAGTACTTC.

The chain recombines TRBV20-1 with TRBJ2-3, with TRBD2 as a possible D gene (7 bases). V was clipped by 3 bases and J by 0 bases, with 13 bases between them. The length of the CDR3 is 15 residues. The V gene's germline CDR1 is DFQATT and CDR2 SNEGSKA (reference sequence). The CDR3 nucleotides are TGCAGTGCTAGCGGCGGGGGCCTTAGCACAGATACGCAGTATTTT. Protein product: CSASGGGLSTDTQYF.

Only a few counts were recorded for this clonotype. The chain employs TRBV7-3 and TRBJ1-2; weak D call: TRBD1 (5 bases). CDR3 size: 16 residues. Trimming shortened V by 5 bases and J by 4 bases, and 20 bases separated the two germline ends. CDR1 is SGHTA and CDR2 is FQGTGA in the germline V gene. The CDR3 spells CASSPTPRGFGYGYTF. The CDR3 DNA sequence: TGTGCCAGCAGCCCAACCCCCCGGGGGTTCGGCTATGGCTACACCTTC. The entire variable domain, with the rest obtained from reference TRBV7-3 and TRBJ1-2, is as follows: GAGVSQTPSNKVTEKGKYVELRCDPISGHTALYWYRQSLGQGPEFLIYFQGTGAADDSGLPNDRFFAVRPEGSVSTLKIQRTERGDSAVYLCASSPTPRGFGYGYTFGSGTRLTVV.

This chain connects TRBV7-2 to TRBJ2-7; 9 nucleotides agree with TRBD2. Germline CDR1 reads SGHTA; CDR2 reads FQGNSA. Trimming removed 6 bases from V and 2 bases from J; junction bases left unmatched: 8. This CDR3 comprises 15 residues. As DNA, the CDR3 is TGTGCCAGCAGGTTGAGCGGGGGGAGGACCTACGAGCAGTACTTC. This translates into CASRLSGGRTYEQYF.

At least ten counts were recorded for this clonotype. The V and J genes are TRBV20-1 and TRBJ2-1, with D hard to call. There are 15 residues in the CDR3. Germline V gene data show CDR1 as DFQATT and CDR2 as SNEGSKA (reference sequence). The ends were cut back, 0 bases at V and 8 bases at J, with 17 bases in the middle. In DNA form, the CDR3 reads TGCAGTGCTAGAGACCCCTTCAGGAAGGTAGATGAGCAGTTCTTC. Protein product: CSARDPFRKVDEQFF.

This rearrangement joins TRBV7-9 to TRBJ2-7, with 9 bases lining up with TRBD2. The length of the CDR3 is 13 residues. Germline V gives CDR1 SEHNR, CDR2 FQNEAQ (reference sequence). V lost 5 bases to trimming and J lost 7 bases; unmatched junction nucleotides: 6. The CDR3 DNA reads as TGTGCCAGCAGCGCGGGGGGGGCGAGGGAGCAGTACTTC. As protein: CASSAGGAREQYF.

The chain carries TRBV6-2 or TRBV6-3 and TRBJ1-5; D unclear. Trimming removed 0 bases from V and 2 bases from J, with 8 bases in between. This CDR3 has 15 amino acids. CDR1 is MNHEY and CDR2 is SVGEGT in the germline V gene. CDR3 amino acids: CASSYSSLGNQPQHF. CDR3 sequence (DNA): TGTGCCAGCAGTTACTCTTCTCTCGGCAATCAGCCCCAGCATTTT.

The rearrangement joins TRBV12-3 or TRBV12-4 to TRBJ2-7; D possibly corresponds to TRBD1 (6 bases). The CDR3 is made up of 13 amino acids. V was shortened by 6 bases and J by 7 bases, with 16 bases between the two germline ends. The CDR3 protein is CASSRTGSSEQYF. CDR3 sequence (DNA): TGTGCCAGCAGCCGCACAGGGTCCTCTGAGCAGTACTTC.

CDR3 sequence reads: CASSVEDRGSPLHF. In DNA, the CDR3 is TGTGCCAGCAGCGTAGAGGACAGGGGTTCACCCCTCCACTTT. The J gene is TRBJ1-6, the V gene TRBV9; 9 nucleotides match TRBD1. With 0 bases clipped from V and 9 bases from J, the junction kept 1 base outside the gene matches. The germline CDR1 and CDR2 sequences are SGDLS and YYNGEE. This CDR3 has 14 amino acids.

The genes are TRBV4-2 and TRBJ2-2; TRBD1 or TRBD2 may be the D gene (5 bases each). Germline-derived CDR1 and CDR2 are LGHNA and YNFKEQ. This CDR3 is built from 16 residues. Trimming removed 7 bases from V and 0 bases from J, with 15 bases in between. CDR3 bases: TGTGCCAGCACCCCGACGGGGACGGCGAACACCGGGGAGCTGTTTTTT. Protein sequence: CASTPTGTANTGELFF.

V gene TRBV20-1 combines with J gene TRBJ2-7; 15 bases align to TRBD2. The germline CDR1 and CDR2 sequences are DFQATT and SNEGSKA (reference sequence). The CDR3 is made up of 18 amino acids. Trimming cost V 4 bases and J 2 bases; bases outside gene matches: 12. CDR3 bases: TGCAGTGCTATCCTCCGCGGGACTAGCGGGGGGAAAACCTACGAGCAGTACTTC. It specifies CSAILRGTSGGKTYEQYF.

This clonotype was counted between two and nine times. The chain combines TRBV5-5 with TRBJ2-1; 9 bases fit TRBD2. The CDR3 sequence is 15 residues long. The ends lost 4 bases at V and 4 bases at J; junction bases unmatched: 6. The germline gives CDR1 SGHKS, CDR2 YYEKEE (reference sequence). In DNA, the CDR3 is TGTGCCAGCAGCCAAAGCGGGGGGCTTTACAATGAGCAGTTCTTC. Its translation is CASSQSGGLYNEQFF.

This chain joins TRBV6-2 or TRBV6-3 and TRBJ1-5; no reliable D call. V dropped 2 bases and J dropped 7 bases, with 12 bases sitting between them. Germline assignment: CDR1 MNHEY and CDR2 SVGEGT. The CDR3 has 14 amino acids. CDR3 coding DNA: TGTGCCAGCAGTTACCTCGGGGAAGGACAGCCCCAGCATTTT. Protein: CASSYLGEGQPQHF.

The chain links TRBV25-1 to TRBJ2-7; no clear D. The CDR3 spans 14 residues. Per germline, CDR1 MGHDK and CDR2 SYGVNS. With 2 bases removed from V and 2 bases from J, the gap between germline ends came to 10 bases. CDR3 in DNA: TGTGCCAGCAGTGAAAGTGGTACAGCCTACGAGCAGTACTTC. Amino acids: CASSESGTAYEQYF.

This chain links TRBV10-3 with TRBJ2-5, with D unresolved. The CDR3 consists of 12 residues. CDR1 ENHRY and CDR2 SYGVKD come from the germline V gene. V gave up 4 bases and J gave up 4 bases, with 7 bases separating them. CDR3: CAISGAPETQYF. CDR3 bases: TGTGCCATCAGTGGGGCCCCAGAGACCCAGTACTTC.

This clonotype was seen more than once but under ten times. The chain combines TRBV5-1 with TRBJ1-2; 7 nucleotides line up with TRBD1. Per the germline V gene, CDR1 is SGHRS and CDR2 is YFSETQ. Trimming took 4 bases from V and 7 from J; bases not matched to a gene: 10. The CDR3 contains 14 residues. Here the CDR3 DNA reads TGCGCCAGCAGCCCCGGAGGGGACAGCCCTGGCTACACCTTC. Protein product: CASSPGGDSPGYTF.

This clonotype has a handful of counts. The J gene is TRBJ2-5, the V gene TRBV7-3; D is ambiguous. The CDR3 loop spans 14 amino acids. Looked up from germline, CDR1 is SGHTA and CDR2 is FQGTGA. Trimming shortened V by 0 bases and J by 4 bases, and 9 bases separated the two germline ends. This CDR3 is CASSLTGPRETQYF. In nucleotides, the CDR3 is TGTGCCAGCAGCTTAACAGGGCCTCGAGAGACCCAGTACTTC.

This chain uses TRBV12-3 or TRBV12-4 with TRBJ2-3; D gene unclear. This CDR3 has 14 residues. V shed 6 bases and J shed 6 bases, with 16 bases lying between them. CDR3 region: CASSQASVADTQYF. The DNA of the CDR3 is TGTGCCAGCAGCCAGGCCTCAGTTGCGGATACGCAGTATTTT.

The chain carries TRBV19 and TRBJ1-5; possible D gene TRBD1, 6 bases. The germline gives CDR1 LNHDA, CDR2 SQIVND (reference sequence). The CDR3 length is 14 residues. V was trimmed by 8 bases and J by 7 bases, leaving 18 bases between them. In nucleotides, the CDR3 is TGTGCCAGTGGGATACAGGGATCGGGACAGCCCCAGCATTTT. This gives the protein CASGIQGSGQPQHF.

This clonotype has only a few counts. The chain has TRBV4-2 and TRBJ2-2, with TRBD1 matching 7 bases. Germline V gives CDR1 LGHNA, CDR2 YNFKEQ. This CDR3 has 17 amino acids. With 4 bases clipped from V and 6 bases from J, the junction kept 14 bases outside the gene matches. This CDR3 is CASSLYKQGLWSGELFF. The CDR3 region has the DNA TGTGCCAGCAGCCTATACAAACAGGGGCTTTGGTCCGGGGAGCTGTTTTTT.

This clonotype came up a few times. The chain joins TRBV20-1 to TRBJ2-3; D may correspond to TRBD1 or TRBD2 (5 bases each). With 0 bases removed from V and 10 bases from J, the gap between germline ends came to 17 bases. CDR1 is DFQATT, CDR2 SNEGSKA, per germline (reference sequence). CDR3 length: 14 residues. CDR3 bases: TGCAGTGCTAGAGATTGGGCCCCGGGGCTCGCGCAGTATTTT. It specifies CSARDWAPGLAQYF.

This clonotype was recorded a few times. The genes are TRBV9 and TRBJ1-2; D ambiguous. The CDR3 is made up of 13 amino acids. CDR1 and CDR2 from the germline V gene are SGDLS and YYNGEE. V was trimmed by 7 bases and J by 2 bases, leaving 12 bases between them. CDR3 amino acids: CASFGGGNYGYTF. The CDR3 coding sequence is TGTGCCAGCTTCGGCGGAGGCAACTATGGCTACACCTTC.

This clonotype was seen only a few times. The chain joins TRBV12-3 or TRBV12-4 to TRBJ1-1; a weak D match, TRBD1 (5 bases). The CDR3 totals 12 residues. V was shortened by 5 bases and J by 8 bases, with 12 bases between the two germline ends. DNA of the CDR3: TGTGCCAGCAGTGGGGGTCAAAGAGAAGCTTTCTTT. It translates to CASSGGQREAFF.

This clonotype was seen a handful of times. V usage is TRBV6-4 and J usage is TRBJ1-2, with D perhaps TRBD1 (6 bases). Trimming took off 0 bases at V and 8 bases at J, with 16 bases between the two ends. The CDR3 loop spans 15 amino acids. Germline lookup yields CDR1 MRHNA and CDR2 SNTAGT. The CDR3 reads CASSDSGTGSGGYTF. CDR3 nucleotides: TGTGCCAGCAGTGACTCGGGAACAGGGTCTGGGGGCTACACCTTC.